Sequencing of this TCR beta chain was carried out in a study of blood T cell repertoires in COVID-19. The protocol was immunoSEQ multiplex PCR, while the TCRdb copy is restricted to in-frame clones and leaves out a portion. Of 150,000 or so clones in the sample, 84% were seen once. V lost 5 bases to trimming and J lost 4 bases, with 21 bases between them. Germline loops: CDR1 MNHEY, CDR2 SVGEGT. This CDR3 has 17 amino acids. This chain links TRBV6-2 or TRBV6-3 with TRBJ1-5, with D perhaps matching TRBD1 (6 bases). This sequence originates from a man aged 45-60 years who had recovered from COVID-19. Sequencing was carried out using PBMCs or T cells enriched from blood (not recorded which). CDR3 sequence: CASSTNRIVTGNQPQHF. The CDR3 nucleotides read TGTGCCAGCAGTACAAACAGGATAGTAACAGGGAATCAGCCCCAGCATTTT.